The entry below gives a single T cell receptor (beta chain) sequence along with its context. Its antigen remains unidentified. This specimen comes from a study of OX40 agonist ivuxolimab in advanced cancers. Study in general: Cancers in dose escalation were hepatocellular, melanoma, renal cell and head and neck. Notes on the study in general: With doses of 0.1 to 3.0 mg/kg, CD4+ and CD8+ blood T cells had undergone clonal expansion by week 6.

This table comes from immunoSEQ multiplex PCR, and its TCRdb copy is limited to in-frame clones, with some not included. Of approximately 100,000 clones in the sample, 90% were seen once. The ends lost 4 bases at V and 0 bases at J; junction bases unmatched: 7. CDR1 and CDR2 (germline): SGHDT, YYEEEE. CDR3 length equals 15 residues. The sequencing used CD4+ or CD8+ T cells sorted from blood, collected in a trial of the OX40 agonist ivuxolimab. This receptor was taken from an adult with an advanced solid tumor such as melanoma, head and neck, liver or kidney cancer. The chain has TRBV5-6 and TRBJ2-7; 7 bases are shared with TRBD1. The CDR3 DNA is TGTGCCAGCAGCCGATTAGGACAGGACTCCTACGAGCAGTACTTC. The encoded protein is CASSRLGQDSYEQYF. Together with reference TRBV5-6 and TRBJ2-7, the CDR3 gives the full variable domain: DAGVTQSPTHLIKTRGQQVTLRCSPKSGHDTVSWYQQALGQGPQFIFQYYEEEERQRGNFPDRFSGHQFPNYSSELNVNALLLGDSALYLCASSRLGQDSYEQYFGPGTRLTVT.